What follows are 13 T cell receptor beta chains derived from one specimen sequenced in a study of CD8+ T cells in alopecia areata. Reverse transcribed after extraction, RNA yielded cDNA as the sequencing template. This table comes from immunoSEQ multiplex PCR, and its TCRdb copy is limited to in-frame clones, with some not included. The data hold 4,000 to 4,500 clones, with roughly two thirds observed a single time. Sequencing was performed on skin. Receptor source: a human donor in good health.

V and J are TRBV5-8 and TRBJ2-1; D gene uncertain. From germline, CDR1 is SGHTS and CDR2 YDEGEE. Trimming pared 0 bases from V and 5 bases from J, leaving 3 bases between. CDR3 length: 12 amino acids. The CDR3 here is CASSLVHNEQFF. The CDR3 DNA is TGTGCCAGCAGCTTGGTTCACAATGAGCAGTTCTTC.

The CDR3, as DNA: TGCAGCGGCCTACAGGGCCCAACTAGCGGGGCCAATGAGCAGTTCTTC. It encodes CSGLQGPTSGANEQFF. The V call is TRBV29-1, the J call TRBJ2-1, with 10 bases lining up with TRBD2. The junction had 15 bases not matched to a gene; V was cut back by 7 bases and J by 6 bases. CDR3 length equals 16 residues. Per the germline V gene, CDR1 is SQVTM and CDR2 is ANQGSEA.

The rearrangement uses TRBV27 and TRBJ2-1; no clear D. The CDR3 spans 15 residues. CDR1 and CDR2 from the germline V gene are MNHEY and SMNVEV (reference sequence). Trimming pared 6 bases from V and 2 bases from J, leaving 14 bases between. The CDR3 DNA follows: TGTGCCAGCAGCGTAAATCCGGATGCCTACAATGAGCAGTTCTTC. This codes for CASSVNPDAYNEQFF.

V is TRBV14 and J is TRBJ1-2; TRBD1 matches at 7 bases. V was clipped by 4 bases and J by 7 bases; unmatched bases: 3. The CDR3 covers 12 residues. The germline V gene has CDR1 SGHDN and CDR2 FVKESK. The CDR3 loop is CASSPGGRGYTF. The CDR3 DNA follows: TGTGCCAGCAGCCCAGGGGGTCGTGGCTACACCTTC.

The chain has TRBV6-5 and TRBJ1-5; D ambiguous. The CDR3 length is 12 residues. Germline V lookup: CDR1 MNHEY, CDR2 SVGAGI. Trimming took 5 bases from V and 3 from J, leaving 5 bases between them. The CDR3, as DNA: TGTGCCAGCAGTCCCCTCAATCAGCCCCAGCATTTT. Its protein product is CASSPLNQPQHF.

This clone turned up a few times. The rearrangement uses TRBV11-3 and TRBJ2-6; D might be TRBD1 (5 bases). CDR3 length: 15 residues. The germline V gene has CDR1 SGHNT and CDR2 YENEEA. Trimming took off 5 bases at V and 1 base at J, with 9 bases between the two ends. The CDR3 DNA reads TGTGCCAGCAGCCAGCAGGGTTCTGGGGCCAACGTCCTGACTTTC. Protein product: CASSQQGSGANVLTF.

This rearrangement joins TRBV4-1 to TRBJ2-5; D may be TRBD1 or TRBD2 (6 bases each). This CDR3 comprises 14 residues. CDR1 MGHRA and CDR2 YSYEKL come from the germline V gene. Between the trimmed V and J ends, which lost 2 bases and 7 bases, there was a span of 14 bases. The CDR3 region is CASSQKGGYGTQYF. The CDR3 DNA reads TGCGCCAGCAGCCAAAAGGGGGGATACGGGACCCAGTACTTC.

V usage is TRBV5-1 and J usage is TRBJ2-3; the match to TRBD1 covers 7 bases. The J segment lost 0 bases and the V segment lost 2 bases, leaving 6 bases of the junction unmatched. This CDR3 comprises 16 residues. Germline V CDR1 and CDR2: SGHRS, YFSETQ. The CDR3 DNA reads TGCGCCAGCAGCTTCGGGGACAGATCTAGCACAGATACGCAGTATTTT. It yields the protein CASSFGDRSSTDTQYF.

The J gene is TRBJ2-7, the V gene TRBV6-6; TRBD1 or TRBD2 may be the D gene (6 bases each). The CDR3 consists of 15 residues. Germline V lookup: CDR1 MNHNY, CDR2 SVGAGI (reference sequence). V was clipped by 4 bases and J by 5 bases, with 18 bases between them. This CDR3 is CASSWDLTGLNEQYF. DNA for the CDR3: TGTGCCAGCAGTTGGGACTTGACAGGTCTGAACGAGCAGTACTTC.

The count of this clone is one. The V and J genes are TRBV7-9 and TRBJ2-7, with TRBD2 matching over 9 bases. The V gene end was trimmed by 4 bases and the J gene end by 6 bases; junction bases not matched to a gene: 10. CDR1 and CDR2 from the germline V gene are SEHNR and FQNEAQ (reference sequence). The CDR3 spans 15 residues. CDR3 sequence reads: CASSYRAGGFPEQYF. CDR3 DNA: TGTGCCAGCAGCTACCGAGCGGGAGGATTCCCCGAGCAGTACTTC.

The chain is built from TRBV6-5 and TRBJ2-6; D ambiguous. Trimming took 4 bases from V and 4 from J, leaving 14 bases between them. This CDR3 contains 16 residues. In germline, CDR1 is MNHEY, CDR2 SVGAGI. The CDR3 DNA is TGTGCCAGCAGTTTCCGGACGGCCGGAGGGGCCAACGTCCTGACTTTC. Its protein is CASSFRTAGGANVLTF.

As for this clone: One end of the junction varies from germline; a read error may be responsible. The genes are TRBV18 and TRBJ1-5; the match to TRBD1 covers 8 bases. Germline V lookup: CDR1 KGHSH, CDR2 LQKENI. The CDR3 has 15 residues. The DNA for the CDR3 is TGTGCCAGCTCAACGGGACAGGTCACCAATCAGCCCCAGCAGTTT. Translating it yields CASSTGQVTNQPQQF.

This clone was seen a handful of times. The chain carries TRBV7-8 and TRBJ2-5; no reliable D call. V was cut by 5 bases and J by 2 bases, with 12 bases left in between. The CDR3 contains 14 residues. Germline V CDR1 and CDR2: SGHVS, FQNEAQ. This CDR3 is CASSKGARQETQYF. Written as DNA, the CDR3 is TGTGCCAGCAGCAAGGGTGCCAGACAAGAGACCCAGTACTTC.